This T cell receptor (beta chain) came from a study of blood T cell repertoires in COVID-19. Background on the study: The samples span acute and convalescent COVID-19 from the United States, Italy and Spain. Nucleic acid was either cDNA or gDNA, and it came from T cells, B-cell-depleted T cells, or PBMCs.

This CDR3 is built from 13 residues. Germline CDR1 is MDHEN and CDR2 is SYDVKM. V trimming: 7 bases; J trimming: 5 bases; junction bases outside the gene matches: 4. Source study methods: By means of reference gene primer amplification, nucleated cell counts were estimated. Sequenced by immunoSEQ multiplex PCR; TCRdb stores in-frame clones only, minus some. V, J and clone size derive from that table, while D and trimming were established from the DNA sequence. Counted here are approximately 250,000 clones, 84% occurring once; the ten biggest clones make up less than 10%. This TCR was recovered from a human donor in a cohort sampled during active COVID-19. The sequencing sample was made of peripheral blood. The J gene is TRBJ1-4, the V gene TRBV28, with 7 bases fitting TRBD1. The CDR3 DNA follows: TGTGCCAGCAACCTACAGGGGAATGAAAAACTGTTTTTT. As protein: CASNLQGNEKLFF.